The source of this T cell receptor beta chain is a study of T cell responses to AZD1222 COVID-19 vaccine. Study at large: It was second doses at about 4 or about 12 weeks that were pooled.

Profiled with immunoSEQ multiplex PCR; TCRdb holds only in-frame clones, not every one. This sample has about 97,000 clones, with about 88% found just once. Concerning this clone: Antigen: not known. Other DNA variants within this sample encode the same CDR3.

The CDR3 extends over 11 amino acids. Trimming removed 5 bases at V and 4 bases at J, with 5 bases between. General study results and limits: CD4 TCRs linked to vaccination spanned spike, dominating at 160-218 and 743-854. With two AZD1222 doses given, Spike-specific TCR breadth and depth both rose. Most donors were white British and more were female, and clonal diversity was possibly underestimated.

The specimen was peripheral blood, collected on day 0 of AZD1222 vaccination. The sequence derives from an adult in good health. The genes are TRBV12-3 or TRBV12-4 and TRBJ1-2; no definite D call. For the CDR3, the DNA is TGTGCCAGCAGTCTCGGCTATGGCTACACCTTC. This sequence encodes CASSLGYGYTF.